The subject of this entry is one TCR beta chain. The antigen remains undetermined. The data derive from a study of cytomegalovirus exposure and HLA in healthy donors. Despite likely unrecorded immune exposures, the donors were nominally healthy at the time of sampling. Study-wide points: It was taken for granted in presence/absence analyses that sequencing depth across donors was roughly uniform. What was likely a sequencing artifact was a cluster of highly shared sequence variants.

This PCR relied on a set of 60 Vbeta primers and 13 Jbeta primers. Assay used: immunoSEQ multiplex PCR; TCRdb lists only in-frame clones, some missing. The sample includes about 150,000 clones, roughly 87% of them seen just once. This CDR3 is built from 16 residues. Germline loops: CDR1 SGHKS, CDR2 YYEKEE (reference sequence). V was clipped by 1 base and J by 2 bases; unmatched bases: 6. Sequenced sample: PBMCs. V and J are TRBV5-5 and TRBJ2-1; TRBD2 aligns across 7 bases. This clonotype was sampled from a woman aged 35 to 49 in good health and CMV-seronegative. The CDR3 DNA follows: TGTGCCAGCAGCTTGAGGGCGGGAGTCCCCTACAATGAGCAGTTCTTC. It encodes CASSLRAGVPYNEQFF.